This TCR beta chain derives from a study of shared clonotypes between healthy human individuals. This CDR3 contains 15 residues. Trimming cost V 2 bases and J 5 bases, with 15 bases left between them. CDR1 is SGHAT, CDR2 FQNNGV, per germline. Only in-frame clones appear in the TCRdb table, and some are missing; sequencing was by immunoSEQ multiplex PCR. This sample has 640,000 or so clones; more than 70% occur once, and the top ten carry 1.8%. Participating donors were healthy, HIV-negative adults free of recent acute infections or vaccinations. Broader study findings: Memory subsets had estimated richness that was generally smaller than that of naive subsets. In this cohort, only blood was sampled, and tissue repertoires likely differ. The study found lower generation probabilities in non-shared clonotypes than in those shared by all four donors.

Remarks on this clone: Its antigen is not identified.

Sequencing was done on a sample of memory CD4+ T cells sorted from blood. Indicated subset: CD45RA-negative fraction. This chain joins TRBV11-2 and TRBJ2-5; the D gene could be TRBD1 or TRBD2 (5 bases each). This TCR was sampled from a woman aged 25 to 39 in good health. The CDR3 region is CASSLPGTVRETQYF. For the CDR3, the DNA is TGTGCCAGCAGCTTACCTGGGACCGTGAGGGAGACCCAGTACTTC.